Shown below are 23 T cell receptor beta chains from a single sample sequenced in a study of blood T cell repertoires in COVID-19. Sequencing used immunoSEQ multiplex PCR; TCRdb keeps in-frame clones, though not all of them. The sample contains some 100,000 clones, around nine tenths of which appear only once. Sequencing was done on a sample of peripheral blood. The receptors come from a man aged 45-60 years with COVID-19, enrolled during active disease.

The gene calls are TRBV7-3 and TRBJ1-2, with D maybe TRBD1 (6 bases). This CDR3 contains 14 residues. Germline V lookup: CDR1 SGHTA, CDR2 FQGTGA. The V and J ends lost 5 bases and 6 bases respectively, with 16 bases between them. CDR3 DNA: TGTGCCAGCAGCACAAGTGGGGCAGGGGATGGCTACACCTTC. It is translated as CASSTSGAGDGYTF.

The CDR3 region is CASSQDRTYTEAFF. The CDR3 DNA follows: TGCGCCAGCAGCCAAGACAGGACTTACACTGAAGCTTTCTTT. The rearrangement uses TRBV4-1 and TRBJ1-1; D unclear. CDR1 and CDR2 (germline): MGHRA, YSYEKL. With 0 bases removed from V and 3 bases from J, the gap between germline ends came to 8 bases. The CDR3 is 14 amino acids.

The gene calls are TRBV2 and TRBJ1-2; D remains unclear. Germline V gives CDR1 SNHLY, CDR2 FYNNEI. The CDR3 extends over 13 amino acids. Between the trimmed V and J ends, which lost 4 bases and 9 bases, there was a span of 15 bases. CDR3 coding DNA: TGTGCCAGCAGTGGACAACAGACGTCGCGCTACACCTTC. It specifies CASSGQQTSRYTF.

This clone was counted a few times. The chain couples TRBV4-3 to TRBJ1-1; TRBD1 might be the D (5 bases). Germline V lookup: CDR1 LGHNA, CDR2 YSLEER. The CDR3 runs 15 residues. V shed 1 base and J shed 4 bases, with 13 bases lying between them. CDR3 protein: CASSQGRGSGTEAFF. In DNA form, the CDR3 reads TGCGCCAGCAGCCAAGGGCGGGGGTCGGGCACTGAAGCTTTCTTT.

The chain links TRBV5-6 to TRBJ1-2, with a weak D call TRBD1 (6 bases). This CDR3 comprises 17 residues. The germline CDR1 and CDR2 sequences are SGHDT and YYEEEE. V was trimmed by 0 bases and J by 1 base, leaving 16 bases between them. The CDR3 DNA reads as TGTGCCAGCAGCTTGGGAGGGTCCTGGACAGTTAACTATGGCTACACCTTC. Translating gives CASSLGGSWTVNYGYTF.

J is TRBJ2-1 and V is TRBV20-1; D perhaps matches TRBD2 (6 bases). V lost 3 bases to trimming and J lost 6 bases, with 9 bases between them. The germline V gene has CDR1 DFQATT and CDR2 SNEGSKA (reference sequence). The CDR3 length is 12 residues. The CDR3 is CSASQGGNEQFF. CDR3 sequence (DNA): TGCAGTGCTAGTCAGGGAGGCAATGAGCAGTTCTTC.

The rearrangement joins TRBV7-3 to TRBJ1-3; 8 nucleotides line up with TRBD1. Looked up from germline, CDR1 is SGHTA and CDR2 is FQGTGA. The CDR3 runs 18 residues. Trimming at V came to 5 bases and at J to 0 bases, leaving 12 bases not matched to a gene. CDR3 sequence (DNA): TGTGCCAGCAGCCCGAACAGTAGGACAGGGTACTCTGGAAACACCATATATTTT. This gives the protein CASSPNSRTGYSGNTIYF.

This clone was counted a single time. The rearrangement joins TRBV4-2 to TRBJ1-6; weak D call: TRBD1 (6 bases). V dropped 1 base and J dropped 0 bases, with 16 bases sitting between them. In germline, CDR1 is LGHNA, CDR2 YNFKEQ. The CDR3 totals 19 residues. The CDR3, as DNA: TGTGCCAGCAGCCAAGTGGACAGCCCATTAGGCTCCTATAATTCACCCCTCCACTTT. Translating it yields CASSQVDSPLGSYNSPLHF.

The chain uses TRBV30 and TRBJ1-1; D unresolved. The CDR3 has 14 residues. Germline CDR1 reads GTSNPN; CDR2 reads SVGIG (reference sequence). Between the trimmed V and J ends, which lost 2 bases and 0 bases, there was a span of 10 bases. The CDR3 DNA follows: TGTGCCTGGAGTCCGACGGGTATGAACACTGAAGCTTTCTTT. It yields the protein CAWSPTGMNTEAFF. Looking up the rest from reference TRBV30 and TRBJ1-1 gives the full variable domain: SQTIHQWPATLVQPVGSPLSLECTVEGTSNPNLYWYRQAAGRGLQLLFYSVGIGQISSEVPQNLSASRPQDRQFILSSKKLLLSDSGFYLCAWSPTGMNTEAFFGQGTRLTVV.

This clone was found a few times. The chain combines TRBV10-2 with TRBJ1-2; D not certain. This CDR3 is 13 amino acids long. Deletions cut 8 bases from V and 5 bases from J, with 15 bases between. The germline gives CDR1 WSHSY, CDR2 SAAADI. The chain's CDR3 is CASSYDGYYGYTF. In DNA, the CDR3 is TGCGCCAGCTCCTACGACGGGTATTATGGCTACACCTTC.

The chain is built from TRBV10-3 and TRBJ1-1; 8 bases map to TRBD1. The germline V gene has CDR1 ENHRY and CDR2 SYGVKD. This CDR3 is 15 amino acids long. With 11 bases clipped from V and 3 bases from J, the junction kept 14 bases outside the gene matches. The CDR3 DNA reads as TGTGCCGCGGGTCAGCCAGGGGGCAAGGACACTGAAGCTTTCTTT. Its protein is CAAGQPGGKDTEAFF.

This chain uses TRBV6-1 with TRBJ2-1; D is undetermined. This CDR3 contains 12 residues. Germline V gene data show CDR1 as MNHNS and CDR2 as SASEGT. The V end was cut by 2 bases, the J end by 3 bases, with 2 bases between. CDR3 sequence: CASSELYNEQFF. The DNA for the CDR3 is TGTGCCAGCAGTGAACTCTACAATGAGCAGTTCTTC.

This clone was counted a single time. The chain has TRBV30 and TRBJ2-2, with TRBD2 matching 10 bases. The germline V gene encodes CDR1 GTSNPN and CDR2 SVGIG (reference sequence). This CDR3 has 17 amino acids. The trim removed 1 base at V and 0 bases at J, leaving 5 bases unmatched. The CDR3 region is CAWSGLAGDSNTGELFF. In DNA, the CDR3 is TGTGCCTGGAGTGGGCTAGCGGGGGACTCGAACACCGGGGAGCTGTTTTTT.

DNA of the CDR3: TGTGCCAGCAGCTTGGCCCCGGGCACAGATACGCAGTATTTT. It translates to CASSLAPGTDTQYF. The chain has TRBV5-8 and TRBJ2-3; D not certain. The germline gives CDR1 SGHTS, CDR2 YDEGEE. The CDR3 sequence is 14 residues long. The germline V and J ends were trimmed by 0 bases and 1 base, with 6 bases remaining between them.

The chain couples TRBV5-1 to TRBJ1-3; no firm D call. The CDR3 is 15 residues long. The ends were cut back, 0 bases at V and 0 bases at J, with 7 bases in the middle. CDR1 and CDR2 from the germline V gene are SGHRS and YFSETQ. The CDR3 loop reads CASSLDGNSGNTIYF. In DNA, the CDR3 is TGCGCCAGCAGCTTGGACGGGAACTCTGGAAACACCATATATTTT.

This chain uses TRBV7-3 with TRBJ2-1, with 8 bases matching TRBD1. After removal of 5 bases from V and 1 base from J, the junction contained 7 bases not matched to a gene. The CDR3 has 16 amino acids. CDR1 SGHTA and CDR2 FQGTGA come from the germline V gene. In DNA, the CDR3 is TGTGCCAGCAGCCCCCAGGGGGCCTTGTCCTACAATGAGCAGTTCTTC. Its translation is CASSPQGALSYNEQFF.

This chain uses TRBV5-1 with TRBJ1-1; tentative D call: TRBD1 (6 bases). CDR3 size: 15 residues. The V gene's germline CDR1 is SGHRS and CDR2 YFSETQ. The V and J ends lost 0 bases and 1 base respectively, with 10 bases between them. The CDR3 loop is CASSLVAGANTEAFF. The CDR3, as DNA: TGCGCCAGCAGCTTGGTGGCAGGGGCGAACACTGAAGCTTTCTTT.

The gene calls are TRBV13 and TRBJ2-3; TRBD2 matches 10 bases. CDR3 length: 15 amino acids. The germline CDR1 and CDR2 sequences are PRHDT and FYEKMQ (reference sequence). V shed 6 bases and J 6 bases; nucleotides not matched to a gene: 9. CDR3 region: CASRGSGGAEDTQYF. The CDR3 DNA reads as TGTGCCAGCAGGGGAAGCGGGGGGGCAGAGGATACGCAGTATTTT.

In this sample, this clone turned up once. This CDR3 is CASSLEVGHLYEQYF. CDR3 DNA sequence: TGCGCCAGCAGCTTGGAAGTGGGACACCTTTACGAGCAGTACTTC. J is TRBJ2-7 and V is TRBV5-1; perhaps TRBD1 as D (6 bases). The CDR3 consists of 15 residues. Between the trimmed V and J ends, which lost 0 bases and 4 bases, there was a span of 14 bases. Germline-derived CDR1 and CDR2 are SGHRS and YFSETQ.

This chain uses TRBV7-9 with TRBJ1-1; 9 nucleotides align to TRBD1. Per germline, CDR1 SEHNR and CDR2 FQNEAQ (reference sequence). With V trimmed by 5 bases and J by 0 bases, 1 base remained unmatched. The CDR3 contains 14 residues. The CDR3 sequence is CASSTGGLNTEAFF. In DNA, the CDR3 is TGTGCCAGCAGCACAGGGGGCCTGAACACTGAAGCTTTCTTT.

The chain carries TRBV11-2 and TRBJ1-5, with TRBD1 identical over 7 bases. The junction had 2 bases not matched to a gene; V was cut back by 5 bases and J by 1 base. There are 14 residues in the CDR3. The germline V gene encodes CDR1 SGHAT and CDR2 FQNNGV. CDR3 amino acids: CASSPQGSNQPQHF. The CDR3 region has the DNA TGTGCCAGCAGCCCACAGGGGAGCAATCAGCCCCAGCATTTT.

The chain employs TRBV4-1 and TRBJ1-3, with TRBD1 matching over 7 bases. CDR1 MGHRA and CDR2 YSYEKL come from the germline V gene. With 5 bases clipped from V and 4 bases from J, the junction kept 8 bases outside the gene matches. The CDR3 consists of 15 residues. The CDR3 DNA sequence: TGCGCCAGCAGCTTTCGGACAGGTTCCGGAAACACCATATATTTT. The encoded protein is CASSFRTGSGNTIYF.

V gene TRBV6-5 combines with J gene TRBJ2-7; the D gene is possibly TRBD2 (7 bases). The CDR3 loop spans 14 amino acids. Trimming removed 7 bases at V and 6 bases at J, with 19 bases between. The germline gives CDR1 MNHEY, CDR2 SVGAGI. The CDR3 reads CASTGGRDIGEQYF. In DNA, the CDR3 is TGTGCCAGCACCGGGGGGCGCGATATAGGCGAGCAGTACTTC.